The source of this T cell receptor beta chain is a study of T cell changes during pregnancy in multiple sclerosis. Data came from immunoSEQ multiplex PCR; TCRdb stores just in-frame clones and leaves some out. The table shows approximately 51,000 clones, with roughly 90% occurring only once. The sequence derives from a female donor with multiple sclerosis, enrolled in a pregnancy study. Sequencing was performed on CD4+ T cells from peripheral blood mononuclear cells, taken after pregnancy.

The CDR3 nucleotides read TGCGCCAGCAGCTCAGCGGGGTTGAACACTGAAGCTTTCTTT. Protein: CASSSAGLNTEAFF. This chain uses TRBV5-1 with TRBJ1-1; D is uncertain. V was shortened by 3 bases and J by 0 bases, with 9 bases between the two germline ends. The CDR3 contains 14 residues. Germline V gene data show CDR1 as SGHRS and CDR2 as YFSETQ.